These T cell receptor beta chains were read from a single sample in a study of CD8 T cells in ankylosing spondylitis. MiXCR was run by TCRdb on the 5' RACE reads, yielding one entry per CDR3 protein. The table includes around 300,000 distinct CDR3 sequences, less than 25% detected once. The sample taken for sequencing was blood, either unsorted or a sorted T cell fraction (not recorded which). The receptors here all came from a female donor with ankylosing spondylitis or in good health (not recorded which). CDR3s include the opening cysteine and the closing phenylalanine or tryptophan. D genes are given only for firm matches. Some rows have no size entry. The others give once, few or many, or a class for an expanded clone.

few | NA | TRBJ2-7 | TRBV20-1 | CSAGLQGYYEQYF | TGCAGTGCGGGATTACAGGGCTACTACGAGCAGTACTTC
few | NA | TRBJ1-1 | TRBV6-4 | CASSVYGDTEAFF | TGTGCCAGCAGTGTCTACGGAGACACTGAAGCTTTCTTT
NA | TRBD2 | TRBJ2-7 | TRBV7-9 | CASSLRLAVSRQYF | TGTGCCAGCAGCTTACGGCTAGCGGTTTCGAGGCAGTACTTC
NA | NA | TRBJ2-1 | TRBV6-1 | CASKEGGFNEQFF | TGTGCCAGCAAGGAGGGTGGTTTCAATGAGCAGTTCTTC
many | NA | TRBJ2-5 | TRBV29-1 | CSTGGGGETQYF | TGCAGCACGGGTGGGGGAGGCGAGACCCAGTACTTC
few | NA | TRBJ1-5 | TRBV6-5 | CASSHRGRNQPQHF | TGTGCCAGCAGTCACCGGGGGCGCAATCAGCCCCAGCATTTT
many | NA | TRBJ1-2 | TRBV12-3/TRBV12-4 | CASSLSGIGYGYTF | TGTGCCAGCAGTTTATCGGGGATCGGCTATGGCTACACCTTC
NA | TRBD2 | TRBJ2-7 | TRBV6-2/TRBV6-3 | CASSLKGLAGGEIYEQYF | TGTGCCAGCAGCTTGAAAGGACTAGCGGGAGGGGAGATTTACGAGCAGTACTTC
few | NA | TRBJ1-6 | TRBV7-9 | CASSLMSGSYNSPLHF | TGTGCCAGCAGCTTAATGTCCGGCTCCTATAATTCACCCCTCCACTTT
NA | NA | TRBJ1-6 | TRBV5-6 | CASSRTDLLNSPLHF | TGTGCCAGCAGCCGCACGGACCTACTTAATTCACCCCTCCACTTT
few | TRBD2 | TRBJ2-1 | TRBV10-3 | CAISRTSGRDYNEQFF | TGTGCCATCAGCCGGACTAGCGGGAGGGATTACAATGAGCAGTTCTTC
few | NA | TRBJ2-7 | TRBV7-2 | CASSSMTGTYEQYF | TGTGCCAGCAGCTCTATGACTGGGACTTACGAGCAGTACTTC
few | NA | TRBJ2-7 | TRBV20-1 | CSAQQVSSYEQYF | TGCAGTGCCCAGCAGGTGAGCTCCTACGAGCAGTACTTC
NA | TRBD1 | TRBJ2-6 | TRBV12-3/TRBV12-4 | CASSSWDSSGANVLTF | TGTGCCAGCAGTTCCTGGGACAGCTCTGGGGCCAACGTCCTGACTTTC
few | NA | TRBJ2-1 | TRBV2 | CASTGGRNNEQFF | TGTGCCAGCACTGGAGGGCGGAACAATGAGCAGTTCTTC
NA | TRBD1 | TRBJ2-7 | TRBV7-2 | CASSPAGTGSHEQYF | TGTGCCAGCAGTCCAGCCGGGACAGGGTCCCACGAGCAGTACTTC
NA | TRBD2 | TRBJ2-7 | TRBV5-5 | CASSPTGTSGIYEQYF | TGTGCCAGCAGCCCTACCGGGACTAGCGGAATCTACGAGCAGTACTTC
few | TRBD1 | TRBJ2-7 | TRBV10-3 | CAISGTGAYEQYF | TGTGCCATCAGCGGGACAGGGGCCTACGAGCAGTACTTC
NA | NA | TRBJ2-7 | TRBV5-5 | CASTPRIGFFEQYF | TGTGCCAGCACCCCCAGAATCGGATTTTTCGAGCAGTACTTC
NA | TRBD2 | TRBJ2-5 | TRBV7-2 | CASSLVLAGAETQYF | TGTGCCAGCAGCTTAGTGCTAGCGGGAGCAGAGACCCAGTACTTC
few | NA | TRBJ1-1 | TRBV3-1 | CASSQAIGEAFF | TGTGCCAGCAGCCAAGCTATAGGGGAAGCTTTCTTT
NA | TRBD2 | TRBJ2-1 | TRBV6-4 | CASSDLAGGLKFF | TGTGCCAGCAGTGACCTAGCGGGAGGTTTGAAGTTCTTC
few | NA | TRBJ2-3 | TRBV6-5 | CASSYSKDTQYF | TGTGCCAGCAGTTACTCGAAAGATACGCAGTATTTT
few | TRBD2 | TRBJ2-1 | TRBV7-2 | CASSQAGGPYNEQFF | TGTGCCAGCAGCCAAGCGGGAGGGCCCTACAATGAGCAGTTCTTC
many | TRBD1 | TRBJ1-4 | TRBV18 | CASSPSGDSGEKLFF | TGTGCCAGCTCGCCATCAGGGGACAGCGGTGAAAAACTGTTTTTT
NA | TRBD2 | TRBJ2-1 | TRBV5-1 | CASSLGTLAGSYNEQFF | TGCGCCAGCAGCTTGGGTACTCTAGCGGGGAGTTACAATGAGCAGTTCTTC
few | NA | TRBJ2-3 | TRBV7-9 | CASSLKTGDTQYF | TGTGCCAGCAGCTTGAAGACTGGGGATACGCAGTATTTT
many | TRBD1 | TRBJ2-7 | TRBV7-2 | CASSLRTGPYEQYF | TGTGCCAGCAGCTTGCGGACAGGTCCCTACGAGCAGTACTTC
few | TRBD2 | TRBJ2-1 | TRBV14 | CASSPPGLAGTNEQFF | TGTGCCAGCAGCCCTCCCGGACTAGCGGGGACAAATGAGCAGTTCTTC